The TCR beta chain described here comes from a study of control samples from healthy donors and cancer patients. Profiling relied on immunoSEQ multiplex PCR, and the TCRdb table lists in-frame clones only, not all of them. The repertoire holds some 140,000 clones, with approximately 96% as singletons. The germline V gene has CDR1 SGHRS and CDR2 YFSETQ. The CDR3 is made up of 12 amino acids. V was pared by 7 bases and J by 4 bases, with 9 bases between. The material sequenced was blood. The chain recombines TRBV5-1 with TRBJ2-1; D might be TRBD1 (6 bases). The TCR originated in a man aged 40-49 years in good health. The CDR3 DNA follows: TGCGCCAGCTCAGGGGCGTACAATGAGCAGTTCTTC. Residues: CASSGAYNEQFF.